This T cell receptor (beta chain) is drawn from a study of cytomegalovirus exposure and HLA in healthy donors. The V and J ends lost 4 bases and 2 bases, in that order; junction bases with no gene match: 12. The CDR3 has 17 residues. Germline V gene sequence: CDR1 SGHRS, CDR2 YFSETQ. 13 Jbeta primers and 60 Vbeta primers were used for the PCR. TCRdb keeps only in-frame clones here, not all; method: immunoSEQ multiplex PCR. This sample yields roughly 200,000 clones, of which 77% are seen a single time; approximately 2% belongs to the top ten. The sequencing sample was made of PBMCs. The chain couples TRBV5-1 to TRBJ1-2; 9 bases agree with TRBD1. The source of this sequence is a woman aged 30 to 39 in good health and CMV-seropositive. The CDR3 region is CASSQETGTGTNYGYTF. CDR3 sequence (DNA): TGCGCCAGCAGCCAAGAAACCGGGACAGGGACAAACTATGGCTACACCTTC.